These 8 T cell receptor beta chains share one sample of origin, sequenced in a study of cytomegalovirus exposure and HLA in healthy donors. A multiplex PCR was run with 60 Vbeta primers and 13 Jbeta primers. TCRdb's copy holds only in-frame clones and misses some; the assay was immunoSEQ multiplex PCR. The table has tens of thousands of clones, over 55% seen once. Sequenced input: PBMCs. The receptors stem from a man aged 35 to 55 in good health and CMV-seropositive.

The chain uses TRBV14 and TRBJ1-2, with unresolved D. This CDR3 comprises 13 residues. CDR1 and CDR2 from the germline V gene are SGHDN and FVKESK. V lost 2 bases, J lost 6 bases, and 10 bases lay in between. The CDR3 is CASSQWAGNGYTF. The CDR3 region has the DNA TGTGCCAGCAGCCAATGGGCAGGCAATGGCTACACCTTC.

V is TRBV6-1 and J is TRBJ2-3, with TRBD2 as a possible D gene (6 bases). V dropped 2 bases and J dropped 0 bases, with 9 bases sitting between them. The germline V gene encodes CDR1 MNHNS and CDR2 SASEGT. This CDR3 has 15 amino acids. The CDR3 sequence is CASSEFGGSTDTQYF. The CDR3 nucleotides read TGTGCCAGCAGTGAATTCGGGGGTAGCACAGATACGCAGTATTTT.

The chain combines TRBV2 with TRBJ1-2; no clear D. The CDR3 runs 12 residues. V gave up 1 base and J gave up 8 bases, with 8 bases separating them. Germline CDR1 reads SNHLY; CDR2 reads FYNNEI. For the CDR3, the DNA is TGTGCCAGCAGTGAAGGAGCGGTGGGCTACACCTTC. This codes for CASSEGAVGYTF.

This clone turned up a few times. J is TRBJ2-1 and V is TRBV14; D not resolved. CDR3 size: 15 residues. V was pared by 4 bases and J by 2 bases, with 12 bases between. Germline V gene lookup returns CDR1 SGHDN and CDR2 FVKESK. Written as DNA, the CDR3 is TGTGCCAGCAGCCCAAGACTGGTTACCTACAATGAGCAGTTCTTC. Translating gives CASSPRLVTYNEQFF.

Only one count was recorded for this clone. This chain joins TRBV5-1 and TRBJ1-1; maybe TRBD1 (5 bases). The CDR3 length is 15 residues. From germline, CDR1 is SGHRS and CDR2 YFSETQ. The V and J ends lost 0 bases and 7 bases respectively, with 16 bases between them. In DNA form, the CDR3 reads TGCGCCAGCAGCTTGGACGGGGGTAATAGAGGTGAAGCTTTCTTT. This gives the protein CASSLDGGNRGEAFF.

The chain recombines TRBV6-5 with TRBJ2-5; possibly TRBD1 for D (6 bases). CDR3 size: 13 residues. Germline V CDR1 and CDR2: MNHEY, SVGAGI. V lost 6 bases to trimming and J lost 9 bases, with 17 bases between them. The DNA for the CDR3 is TGTGCCAGCAGAAAATACAGGGAATCGGCCCAGTACTTC. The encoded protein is CASRKYRESAQYF.

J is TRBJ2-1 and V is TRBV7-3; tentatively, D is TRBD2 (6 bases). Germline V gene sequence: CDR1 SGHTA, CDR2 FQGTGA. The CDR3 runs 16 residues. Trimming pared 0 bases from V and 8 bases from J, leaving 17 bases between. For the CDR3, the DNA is TGTGCCAGCAGCTTAACGAAACTAGCAAGGGGTCATGAGCAGTTCTTC. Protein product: CASSLTKLARGHEQFF.

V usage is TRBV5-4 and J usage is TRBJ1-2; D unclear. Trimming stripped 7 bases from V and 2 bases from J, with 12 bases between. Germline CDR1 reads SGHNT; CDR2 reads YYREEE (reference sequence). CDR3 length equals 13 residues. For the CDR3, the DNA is TGTGCCAGCGCGCCGTCCCCCAACTATGGCTACACCTTC. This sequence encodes CASAPSPNYGYTF.